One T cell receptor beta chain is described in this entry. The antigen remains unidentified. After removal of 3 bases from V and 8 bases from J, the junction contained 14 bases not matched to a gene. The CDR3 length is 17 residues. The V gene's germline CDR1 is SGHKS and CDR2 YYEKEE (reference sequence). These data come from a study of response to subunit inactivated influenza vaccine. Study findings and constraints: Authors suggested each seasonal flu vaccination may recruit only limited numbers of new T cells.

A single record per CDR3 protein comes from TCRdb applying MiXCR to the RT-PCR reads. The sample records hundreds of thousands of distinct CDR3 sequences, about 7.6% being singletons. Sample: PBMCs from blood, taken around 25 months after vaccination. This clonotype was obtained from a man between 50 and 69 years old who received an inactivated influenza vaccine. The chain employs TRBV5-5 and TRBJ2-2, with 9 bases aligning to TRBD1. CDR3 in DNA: TGTGCCAGCAGCTCTATTTTGGGACAGGGTGTTTCGGGGGAGCTGTTTTTT. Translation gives CASSSILGQGVSGELFF.